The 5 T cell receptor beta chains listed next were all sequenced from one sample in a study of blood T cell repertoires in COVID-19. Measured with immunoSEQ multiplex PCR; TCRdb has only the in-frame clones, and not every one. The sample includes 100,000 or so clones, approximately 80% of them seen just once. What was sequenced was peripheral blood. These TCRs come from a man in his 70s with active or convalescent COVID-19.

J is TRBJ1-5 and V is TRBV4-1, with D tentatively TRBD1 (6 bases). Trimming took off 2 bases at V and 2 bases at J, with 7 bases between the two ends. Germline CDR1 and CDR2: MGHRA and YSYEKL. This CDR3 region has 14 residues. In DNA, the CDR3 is TGCGCCAGCAGCCAAAGACAGGGCAATCAGCCCCAGCATTTT. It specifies CASSQRQGNQPQHF.

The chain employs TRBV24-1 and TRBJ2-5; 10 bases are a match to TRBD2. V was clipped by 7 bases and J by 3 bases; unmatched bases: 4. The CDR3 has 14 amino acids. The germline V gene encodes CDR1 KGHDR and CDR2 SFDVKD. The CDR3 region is CATRGTSVEETQYF. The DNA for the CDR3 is TGTGCCACCAGGGGGACTAGCGTAGAAGAGACCCAGTACTTC.

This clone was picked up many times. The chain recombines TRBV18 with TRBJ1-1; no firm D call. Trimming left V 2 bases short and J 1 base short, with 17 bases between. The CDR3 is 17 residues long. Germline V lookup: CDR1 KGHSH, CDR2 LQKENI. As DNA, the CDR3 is TGTGCCAGCTCACCAAGGAGACCTAATTTAGGGAACACTGAAGCTTTCTTT. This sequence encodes CASSPRRPNLGNTEAFF.

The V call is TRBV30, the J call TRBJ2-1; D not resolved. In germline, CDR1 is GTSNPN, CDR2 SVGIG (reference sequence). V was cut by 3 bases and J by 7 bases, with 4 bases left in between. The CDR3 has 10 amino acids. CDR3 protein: CAWSRNEQFF. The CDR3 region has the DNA TGTGCCTGGAGCAGAAATGAGCAGTTCTTC.

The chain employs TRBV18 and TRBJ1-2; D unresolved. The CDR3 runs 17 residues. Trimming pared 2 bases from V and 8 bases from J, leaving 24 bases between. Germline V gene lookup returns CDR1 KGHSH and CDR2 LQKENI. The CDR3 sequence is CASSPSSFSVQASGYTF. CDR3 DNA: TGTGCCAGCTCACCATCTTCATTCTCGGTCCAGGCCTCAGGCTACACCTTC.